This TCR beta chain was captured in a study of OX40 agonist ivuxolimab in advanced cancers. The CDR3 consists of 15 residues. CDR1 is SGDLS and CDR2 is YYNGEE in the germline V gene. The V gene end was trimmed by 2 bases and the J gene end by 6 bases; junction bases not matched to a gene: 6. TCRdb's copy holds only in-frame clones and misses some; the assay was immunoSEQ multiplex PCR. The repertoire has about 57,000 clones, 90% to 95% of them found once; the top ten carry roughly a quarter. This clone was picked up a small number of times. Source: CD4+ or CD8+ T cells sorted from blood, taken in a trial of the OX40 agonist ivuxolimab. The chain combines TRBV9 with TRBJ2-1; 9 positions agree with TRBD2. This TCR derives from an adult with an advanced solid tumor such as melanoma, head and neck, liver or kidney cancer. The DNA of the CDR3 is TGTGCCAGCAGCGTTAGCGGGAGAATGGGCAATGAGCAGTTCTTC. As protein: CASSVSGRMGNEQFF.